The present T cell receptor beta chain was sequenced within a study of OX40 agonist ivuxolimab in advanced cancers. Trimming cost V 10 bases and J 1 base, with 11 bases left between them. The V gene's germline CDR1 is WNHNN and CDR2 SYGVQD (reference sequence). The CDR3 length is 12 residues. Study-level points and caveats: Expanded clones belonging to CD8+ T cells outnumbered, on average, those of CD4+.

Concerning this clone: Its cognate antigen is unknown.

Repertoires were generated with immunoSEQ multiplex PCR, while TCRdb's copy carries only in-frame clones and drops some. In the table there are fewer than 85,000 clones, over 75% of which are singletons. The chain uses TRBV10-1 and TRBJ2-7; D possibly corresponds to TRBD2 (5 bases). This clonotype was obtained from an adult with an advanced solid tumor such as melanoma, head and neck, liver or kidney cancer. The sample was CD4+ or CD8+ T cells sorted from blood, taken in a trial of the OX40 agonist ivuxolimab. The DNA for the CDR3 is TGCGCCACCTCGGACTCGTCCTACGAGCAGTACTTC. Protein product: CATSDSSYEQYF.